Below, 17 T cell receptor beta chains from the same sample are listed, as sequenced in a study of blood T cell repertoires in COVID-19. Sequencing used immunoSEQ multiplex PCR; TCRdb keeps in-frame clones, though not all of them. This table holds about 48,000 clones, around 88% found once. The sequenced material came from peripheral blood. Source of these receptors: a human donor in a cohort sampled during active COVID-19.

V and J are TRBV12-3 or TRBV12-4 and TRBJ1-1; 10 bases are shared with TRBD1. V was clipped by 4 bases and J by 6 bases; unmatched bases: 2. The CDR3 spans 13 residues. Here the CDR3 DNA reads TGTGCCAGCAGTTACGACAGGGGGCCTGAAGCTTTCTTT. Protein: CASSYDRGPEAFF.

This clone came up a few times. CDR3 in amino acids: CASSQDVGRGHGSNQPQHF. The CDR3 region has the DNA TGTGCCAGCAGCCAAGATGTCGGCAGGGGGCATGGGAGCAATCAGCCCCAGCATTTT. The chain combines TRBV4-2 with TRBJ1-5; TRBD1 agrees at 8 bases. V dropped 0 bases and J dropped 1; count of bases not matched to a gene: 11. The CDR3 is made up of 19 amino acids. Germline-derived CDR1 and CDR2 are LGHNA and YNFKEQ.

The chain uses TRBV6-2 or TRBV6-3 and TRBJ2-3; 12 bases map to TRBD2. V shed 4 bases and J 7 bases; nucleotides not matched to a gene: 9. Germline V CDR1 and CDR2: MNHEY, SVGEGT. This CDR3 is built from 16 residues. CDR3 nucleotides: TGTGCCAGCAGTTCGGCTAGCGGGGGGGCCAGTAATACGCAGTATTTT. It is translated as CASSSASGGASNTQYF.

V is TRBV6-5 and J is TRBJ2-7; D uncertain. This CDR3 contains 15 residues. The V and J ends lost 5 bases and 3 bases respectively, with 17 bases between them. Germline assignment: CDR1 MNHEY and CDR2 SVGAGI. CDR3 residues: CASSIQASFGYEQYF. Here the CDR3 DNA reads TGTGCCAGCAGTATCCAGGCGTCGTTTGGCTACGAGCAGTACTTC.

J is TRBJ2-2 and V is TRBV7-3, with TRBD1 matching 7 bases. V lost 5 bases, J lost 6 bases, and 6 bases stayed unmatched. CDR1 SGHTA and CDR2 FQGTGA come from the germline V gene. This CDR3 spans 14 amino acids. The CDR3 region has the DNA TGTGCCAGCAGCCTCGGGACAGCCCCCGGGGAGCTGTTTTTT. It translates to CASSLGTAPGELFF.

The gene calls are TRBV11-2 and TRBJ2-1; the match to TRBD1 covers 7 bases. The CDR3 contains 16 residues. V lost 5 bases, J lost 7 bases, and 14 bases stayed unmatched. Germline V gives CDR1 SGHAT, CDR2 FQNNGV. DNA of the CDR3: TGTGCCAGCAGCCCCCGGCCCTTACAGGGGTGGAATGAGCAGTTCTTC. Translating gives CASSPRPLQGWNEQFF.

The chain employs TRBV18 and TRBJ2-3; tentative D call: TRBD2 (6 bases). The CDR3 is 17 amino acids. CDR1 and CDR2 from the germline V gene are KGHSH and LQKENI. V lost 8 bases and J lost 1, with 22 bases in between. CDR3 sequence reads: CASLKTAGTYGTDTQYF. The CDR3 DNA reads TGTGCCAGCCTAAAAACCGCGGGGACCTACGGCACAGATACGCAGTATTTT.

The CDR3 DNA reads TGTGCCTGGAGTAAAGGGGGAGGCAATCAGCCCCAGCATTTT. Amino acids: CAWSKGGGNQPQHF. The chain combines TRBV30 with TRBJ1-5, with a possible D match to TRBD1 (6 bases). Germline V gene data show CDR1 as GTSNPN and CDR2 as SVGIG (reference sequence). The CDR3 extends over 14 amino acids. The ends were cut back, 2 bases at V and 2 bases at J, with 10 bases in the middle.

The chain is built from TRBV6-2 or TRBV6-3 and TRBJ1-1; 7 bases agree with TRBD1. Germline loops: CDR1 MNHEY, CDR2 SVGEGT. J lost 3 bases, V lost 5 bases, and 3 bases had no gene match. This CDR3 comprises 13 residues. The CDR3 DNA follows: TGTGCCAGCAGTCGACAGGGATACACTGAAGCTTTCTTT. It codes for CASSRQGYTEAFF.

V gene TRBV27 combines with J gene TRBJ1-2; D ambiguous. Per germline, CDR1 MNHEY and CDR2 SMNVEV (reference sequence). The CDR3 is made up of 12 amino acids. CDR3 loop: CARLGSLYGYTF. In DNA, the CDR3 is TGTGCTAGACTAGGAAGCCTCTATGGCTACACCTTC.

DNA for the CDR3: TGTGCCAGTAGTATGGGCCCGGGACTAGCGAAAAATGAGCAGTTCTTC. Its translation is CASSMGPGLAKNEQFF. The genes are TRBV19 and TRBJ2-1, with 10 bases that match TRBD2. The germline gives CDR1 LNHDA, CDR2 SQIVND (reference sequence). The CDR3 is 16 residues long. V lost 3 bases, J lost 7 bases, and 9 bases stayed unmatched.

The chain is built from TRBV14 and TRBJ2-3; D gene ambiguous. Trimming removed 0 bases from V and 2 bases from J, with 9 bases in between. Germline V gives CDR1 SGHDN, CDR2 FVKESK. This CDR3 region has 15 residues. CDR3: CASSQDPRPTDTQYF. Here the CDR3 DNA reads TGTGCCAGCAGCCAAGATCCCAGGCCCACAGATACGCAGTATTTT.

This rearrangement joins TRBV6-5 to TRBJ2-5; TRBD1 agrees at 7 bases. The germline gives CDR1 MNHEY, CDR2 SVGAGI. The CDR3 spans 14 residues. The ends lost 6 bases at V and 5 bases at J; junction bases unmatched: 9. The CDR3 protein is CASSTRQGWETQYF. CDR3 DNA sequence: TGTGCCAGCAGCACCCGACAGGGCTGGGAGACCCAGTACTTC.

This clone has only one observation. The rearrangement links TRBV2 to TRBJ1-1, with a possible D match to TRBD1 (5 bases). The CDR3 loop spans 14 amino acids. Trimming shortened V by 7 bases and J by 6 bases, and 18 bases separated the two germline ends. Germline loops: CDR1 SNHLY, CDR2 FYNNEI. For the CDR3, the DNA is TGTGCCAGCACCCGAGGAGGGCAGGGCTCTGAAGCTTTCTTT. It encodes CASTRGGQGSEAFF.

J is TRBJ1-6 and V is TRBV19; the D gene is possibly TRBD1 (6 bases). The CDR3 runs to 13 residues. Germline lookup yields CDR1 LNHDA and CDR2 SQIVND (reference sequence). V was cut by 8 bases and J by 7 bases, with 12 bases left in between. The CDR3 is CASSPGANSPLHF. CDR3 bases: TGTGCCAGTTCTCCAGGGGCCAATTCACCCCTCCACTTT. The whole variable domain, remainder taken from reference TRBV19 and TRBJ1-6, is DGGITQSPKYLFRKEGQNVTLSCEQNLNHDAMYWYRQDPGQGLRLIYYSQIVNDFQKGDIAEGYSVSREKKESFPLTVTSAQKNPTAFYLCASSPGANSPLHFGNGTRLTVT.

V and J are TRBV19 and TRBJ1-3; D is perhaps TRBD1 (6 bases). The CDR3 spans 17 residues. V was pared by 3 bases and J by 3 bases, with 18 bases between. The germline gives CDR1 LNHDA, CDR2 SQIVND (reference sequence). CDR3 region: CASSMFSRGIGGNTIYF. In DNA form, the CDR3 reads TGTGCCAGTAGTATGTTCAGCAGGGGAATAGGTGGAAACACCATATATTTT.

This chain links TRBV9 with TRBJ1-2; no clear D gene. Germline V gene sequence: CDR1 SGDLS, CDR2 YYNGEE. This CDR3 spans 13 amino acids. V lost 5 bases and J lost 8, with 16 bases in between. As DNA, the CDR3 is TGTGCCAGCAGTGAAGGATCGTCGCGGGGCTACACCTTC. It translates to CASSEGSSRGYTF. The entire variable domain, with the rest obtained from reference TRBV9 and TRBJ1-2, is as follows: DSGVTQTPKHLITATGQRVTLRCSPRSGDLSVYWYQQSLDQGLQFLIQYYNGEERAKGNILERFSAQQFPDLHSELNLSSLELGDSALYFCASSEGSSRGYTFGSGTRLTVV.